The present TCR beta chain was sequenced within a study of blood T cell repertoires in COVID-19. At the level of the study: Acute and convalescent COVID-19 samples came from the United States, Italy and Spain. From T cells, B-cell-depleted T cells, or PBMCs came the material, which was cDNA or gDNA.

Between the trimmed V and J ends, which lost 2 bases and 5 bases, there was a span of 9 bases. This CDR3 has 14 amino acids. Germline CDR1 reads MNHNS; CDR2 reads SASEGT. Repertoires were generated with immunoSEQ multiplex PCR, while TCRdb's copy carries only in-frame clones and drops some. The table lists hundreds of thousands of clones, around 89% of them singletons. V usage is TRBV6-1 and J usage is TRBJ1-4; the D is unclear. The TCR sequence derives from a woman aged 40 to 49 who had recovered from COVID-19. What was sequenced was peripheral blood. CDR3 in amino acids: CASSEPTSNEKLFF. Here the CDR3 DNA reads TGTGCCAGCAGTGAACCTACTTCCAATGAAAAACTGTTTTTT.